Listed here are 17 T cell receptor beta chains from one sample, sequenced in a study of blood T cell repertoires in COVID-19. This table comes from immunoSEQ multiplex PCR, and its TCRdb copy is limited to in-frame clones, with some not included. In the table there are 350,000 to 450,000 clones, about 85% of which are singletons. Material for sequencing was peripheral blood. These receptors were taken from a young woman with acute or convalescent COVID-19.

The chain combines TRBV2 with TRBJ2-7; 9 bases line up with TRBD2. Germline V CDR1 and CDR2: SNHLY, FYNNEI. This CDR3 has 14 residues. Trimming took 2 bases from V and 6 from J; bases not matched to a gene: 5. In DNA, the CDR3 is TGTGCCAGCAGTGAACTAGCGGGACGAGCCGAGCAGTACTTC. Translated, it gives CASSELAGRAEQYF. The variable domain in full, completed from reference TRBV2 and TRBJ2-7, reads EPEVTQTPSHQVTQMGQEVILRCVPISNHLYFYWYRQILGQKVEFLVSFYNNEISEKSEIFDDQFSVERPDGSNFTLKIRSTKLEDSAMYFCASSELAGRAEQYFGPGTRLTVT.

This sequence joins TRBV24-1 and TRBJ1-2; tentatively, D is TRBD1 (6 bases). Per the germline V gene, CDR1 is KGHDR and CDR2 is SFDVKD. The ends were cut back, 6 bases at V and 8 bases at J, with 15 bases in the middle. The CDR3 totals 13 residues. The CDR3 bases are TGTGCCACCAGTAATACAGGGTCCGGGGGCTACACCTTC. Protein product: CATSNTGSGGYTF.

This clone was detected only a few times. V is TRBV2 and J is TRBJ1-6; 9 bases align to TRBD1. J was trimmed by 9 bases and V by 6 bases; bases with no gene match: 15. This CDR3 region has 17 residues. Per the germline V gene, CDR1 is SNHLY and CDR2 is FYNNEI. For the CDR3, the DNA is TGTGCCAGCAGAGCCCAAGGTTCGGGACAGGGAGGTTCACCCCTCCACTTT. As protein: CASRAQGSGQGGSPLHF.

This sequence joins TRBV5-5 and TRBJ2-7; D uncertain. The germline V gene has CDR1 SGHKS and CDR2 YYEKEE (reference sequence). CDR3 length equals 11 residues. The V end lost 0 bases, the J end lost 7 bases, and 5 bases lay between the germline ends. The CDR3 is CASSLGPEQYF. DNA of the CDR3: TGTGCCAGCAGCTTGGGTCCAGAGCAGTACTTC.

V is TRBV5-4 and J is TRBJ2-1, with TRBD1 matching 8 bases. This CDR3 region has 15 residues. Per germline, CDR1 SGHNT and CDR2 YYREEE (reference sequence). The ends lost 1 base at V and 9 bases at J; junction bases unmatched: 9. CDR3 sequence: CASSLPGQGSPEQFF. CDR3 in DNA: TGTGCCAGCAGCTTGCCTGGACAGGGTTCACCTGAGCAGTTCTTC.

The chain has TRBV19 and TRBJ2-3; D gene unclear. The CDR3 totals 13 residues. Trimming stripped 3 bases from V and 7 bases from J, with 11 bases between. Germline CDR1 and CDR2: LNHDA and SQIVND (reference sequence). This chain's CDR3 is CASSITTIHTQYF. For the CDR3, the DNA is TGTGCCAGTAGTATTACGACAATACATACGCAGTATTTT.

This clone was picked up one time. CDR3 DNA sequence: TGCGCCAGCAGCTTACTAGCGGGAGGGGTTGCTGAGCAGTTCTTC. Amino acid sequence: CASSLLAGGVAEQFF. The chain is built from TRBV5-1 and TRBJ2-1, with 13 bases aligning to TRBD2. The CDR3 runs to 15 residues. Germline V CDR1 and CDR2: SGHRS, YFSETQ. With V trimmed by 2 bases and J by 9 bases, 5 bases remained unmatched. Drawing the rest from reference TRBV5-1 and TRBJ2-1, the complete variable domain is KAGVTQTPRYLIKTRGQQVTLSCSPISGHRSVSWYQQTPGQGLQFLFEYFSETQRNKGNFPGRFSGRQFSNSRSEMNVSTLELGDSALYLCASSLLAGGVAEQFFGPGTRLTVL.

The chain links TRBV24-1 to TRBJ1-5; 7 bases are a match to TRBD1. The ends lost 9 bases at V and 5 bases at J; junction bases unmatched: 18. CDR1 KGHDR and CDR2 SFDVKD come from the germline V gene. The CDR3 runs 17 residues. CDR3 sequence: CATRALWGQRDYQPQHF. The DNA for the CDR3 is TGTGCCACCCGGGCCCTTTGGGGACAGAGGGACTATCAGCCCCAGCATTTT.

This rearrangement joins TRBV5-1 to TRBJ2-3; possibly TRBD1 for D (5 bases). Between the trimmed V and J ends, which lost 4 bases and 3 bases, there was a span of 15 bases. The CDR3 runs to 15 residues. The germline V gene has CDR1 SGHRS and CDR2 YFSETQ. DNA for the CDR3: TGCGCCAGCAGCGCGAGTACAGGTGGGACAGATACGCAGTATTTT. The encoded protein is CASSASTGGTDTQYF.

This clone showed up just once. The V call is TRBV2, the J call TRBJ2-7; 8 bases map to TRBD1. Per germline, CDR1 SNHLY and CDR2 FYNNEI. V dropped 6 bases and J dropped 5; count of bases not matched to a gene: 9. The CDR3 is 14 residues long. CDR3 residues: CASRVGAGGNEQYF. The CDR3 DNA reads as TGTGCCAGCAGAGTGGGGGCAGGGGGCAACGAGCAGTACTTC.

The chain combines TRBV24-1 with TRBJ2-3; 8 nucleotides line up with TRBD1. The CDR3 totals 16 residues. V trimming: 2 bases; J trimming: 0 bases; junction bases outside the gene matches: 3. Germline V gene lookup returns CDR1 KGHDR and CDR2 SFDVKD. The CDR3 protein is CATSDSQGASTDTQYF. In DNA form, the CDR3 reads TGTGCCACCAGTGATTCCCAGGGGGCTAGCACAGATACGCAGTATTTT.

This chain links TRBV5-1 with TRBJ2-7; 11 bases map to TRBD1. The V and J ends lost 4 bases and 3 bases, in that order; junction bases with no gene match: 6. The CDR3 is made up of 15 amino acids. Germline V gene sequence: CDR1 SGHRS, CDR2 YFSETQ. CDR3 sequence reads: CASSTGTGGYYEQYF. As DNA, the CDR3 is TGCGCCAGCAGCACAGGGACAGGGGGGTACTACGAGCAGTACTTC.

The chain links TRBV19 to TRBJ1-3; TRBD1 is a possible D gene (6 bases). Trimming shortened V by 10 bases and J by 0 bases, and 16 bases separated the two germline ends. Germline values: CDR1 LNHDA, CDR2 SQIVND (reference sequence). This CDR3 is built from 15 residues. The chain's CDR3 is CATRTDSNSGNTIYF. In DNA, the CDR3 is TGTGCCACCCGGACAGATTCAAACTCTGGAAACACCATATATTTT.

Comment on this clone: This CDR3 is also generated by other DNA sequences in the sample. The chain joins TRBV2 to TRBJ1-3; tentative D call: TRBD1 (6 bases). This CDR3 is 16 amino acids long. Trimming shortened V by 1 base and J by 1 base, and 11 bases separated the two germline ends. Per the germline V gene, CDR1 is SNHLY and CDR2 is FYNNEI. DNA of the CDR3: TGTGCCAGCAGTGAAGTCGGGGGGCGTTCTGGAAACACCATATATTTT. It codes for CASSEVGGRSGNTIYF.

The chain employs TRBV5-4 and TRBJ1-6; 10 bases are a match to TRBD1. Trimming removed 2 bases from V and 8 bases from J; junction bases left unmatched: 13. There are 18 residues in the CDR3. Germline loops: CDR1 SGHNT, CDR2 YYREEE (reference sequence). DNA for the CDR3: TGTGCCAGCAGCTTTTCCAGTTACGACAGGGGGCCCCATTCACCCCTCCACTTT. Translating it yields CASSFSSYDRGPHSPLHF.

V is TRBV30 and J is TRBJ1-6, with TRBD1 as a possible D gene (5 bases). CDR1 and CDR2 from the germline V gene are GTSNPN and SVGIG (reference sequence). The length of the CDR3 is 15 residues. V was trimmed by 0 bases and J by 1 base, leaving 7 bases between them. The CDR3 region is CAWSVQGSYNSPLHF. As DNA, the CDR3 is TGTGCCTGGAGTGTCCAGGGATCCTATAATTCACCCCTCCACTTT.

The rearrangement uses TRBV7-8 and TRBJ2-5; unclear D gene. CDR3 size: 15 residues. The germline CDR1 and CDR2 sequences are SGHVS and FQNEAQ. The V gene lost 8 bases and the J gene lost 2 bases, with 18 bases spanning the gap. The CDR3 sequence: CASAVVVAAQETQYF. DNA for the CDR3: TGTGCCAGCGCCGTAGTGGTAGCAGCTCAAGAGACCCAGTACTTC.